The next 32 T cell receptor beta chains were all read from a single sample in a study of CD8 T cells in ankylosing spondylitis. TCRdb ran MiXCR on the 5' RACE reads and lists one entry per CDR3 protein. The data hold under 300,000 distinct CDR3 sequences, with 7.5% to 9% observed a single time. The sample consisted of blood, either unsorted or a sorted T cell fraction (not recorded which). These receptors originate from a male donor with ankylosing spondylitis or in good health (not recorded which).

This clonotype was seen more than once but under ten times. The chain is built from TRBV12-3 or TRBV12-4 and TRBJ1-4; D call uncertain. The CDR3 spans 16 residues. The V end was cut by 6 bases, the J end by 0 bases, with 14 bases between. The CDR3 DNA reads as TGTGCCAGCAGCCGTCGGACCGTTGCAACTAATGAAAAACTGTTTTTT. It is translated as CASSRRTVATNEKLFF.

J is TRBJ1-5 and V is TRBV12-3 or TRBV12-4, with a weak D call TRBD1 (6 bases). The CDR3 extends over 15 amino acids. Deletions cut 1 base from V and 3 bases from J, with 10 bases between. CDR3 region: CASSLVGGINQPQHF. CDR3 coding DNA: TGTGCCAGCAGTTTAGTAGGGGGAATCAATCAGCCCCAGCATTTT.

This clonotype was picked up many times. The chain is built from TRBV29-1 and TRBJ2-7, with D perhaps TRBD1 (5 bases). V dropped 2 bases and J dropped 4 bases, with 6 bases sitting between them. Germline values: CDR1 SQVTM, CDR2 ANQGSEA. This CDR3 region has 11 residues. Here the CDR3 reads CSVERGYEQYF. The CDR3 region has the DNA TGCAGCGTTGAAAGGGGTTACGAGCAGTACTTC.

This clonotype was observed at least ten times. V gene TRBV12-3 or TRBV12-4 combines with J gene TRBJ1-3; possible D gene TRBD1, 5 bases. V shed 7 bases and J shed 0 bases, with 13 bases lying between them. The CDR3 loop spans 15 amino acids. DNA of the CDR3: TGTGCCAGCACTATACAGGAATTCTCTGGAAACACCATATATTTT. This encodes CASTIQEFSGNTIYF.

This rearrangement joins TRBV12-3 or TRBV12-4 to TRBJ2-7, with D tentatively TRBD1 or TRBD2 (5 bases each). This CDR3 is 15 amino acids long. V shed 1 base and J shed 5 bases, with 15 bases lying between them. The chain's CDR3 is CASSLGGGGSHEQYF. The CDR3 DNA reads as TGTGCCAGCAGTTTAGGGGGCGGTGGGAGCCACGAGCAGTACTTC.

This clonotype has ten or more counts. The genes are TRBV20-1 and TRBJ2-1; maybe TRBD2 (6 bases). Germline-derived CDR1 and CDR2 are DFQATT and SNEGSKA (reference sequence). This CDR3 region has 15 residues. The V end was cut by 0 bases, the J end by 6 bases, with 15 bases between. CDR3 sequence: CSARDISGLGNEQFF. CDR3 bases: TGCAGTGCTAGAGACATTAGCGGTCTAGGCAATGAGCAGTTCTTC.

In its sample, this clonotype was seen many times. The chain couples TRBV7-2 to TRBJ1-4; 8 nucleotides match TRBD1. The germline V gene has CDR1 SGHTA and CDR2 FQGNSA. With V trimmed by 4 bases and J by 8 bases, 9 bases remained unmatched. The CDR3 extends over 15 amino acids. Written as DNA, the CDR3 is TGTGCCAGCAGCTCCAAGTCCCGGGACAGGGAAAAACTGTTTTTT. The encoded protein is CASSSKSRDREKLFF. The variable domain in full, with the rest retrieved from reference TRBV7-2 and TRBJ1-4, is GAGVSQSPSNKVTEKGKDVELRCDPISGHTALYWYRQSLGQGLEFLIYFQGNSAPDKSGLPSDRFSAERTGGSVSTLTIQRTQQEDSAVYLCASSSKSRDREKLFFGSGTQLSVL.

This clonotype was seen only a few times. The chain has TRBV30 and TRBJ1-4; 8 bases align to TRBD1. The germline V gene encodes CDR1 GTSNPN and CDR2 SVGIG (reference sequence). The junction had 4 bases not matched to a gene; V was cut back by 0 bases and J by 7 bases. There are 14 residues in the CDR3. The CDR3 sequence is CAWSVGQGGEKLFF. The CDR3 DNA sequence: TGTGCCTGGAGTGTCGGACAGGGTGGTGAAAAACTGTTTTTT.

At least ten counts were recorded for this clonotype. The chain is built from TRBV6-1 and TRBJ2-1; the match to TRBD2 covers 11 bases. The V and J ends lost 4 bases and 5 bases, in that order; junction bases with no gene match: 4. CDR1 is MNHNS, CDR2 SASEGT, per germline. CDR3 length: 15 amino acids. CDR3 in amino acids: CASSVTSGTHNEQFF. CDR3 in DNA: TGTGCCAGCAGTGTGACTAGCGGGACACACAATGAGCAGTTCTTC.

This clonotype was picked up many times. The rearrangement joins TRBV3-1 to TRBJ2-1; TRBD2 matches 9 bases. J lost 6 bases, V lost 5 bases, and 8 bases had no gene match. The CDR3 has 15 amino acids. Germline lookup yields CDR1 LGHDT and CDR2 YNNKEL (reference sequence). Here the CDR3 reads CASSFSGRRFNEQFF. As DNA, the CDR3 is TGTGCCAGCAGCTTTAGCGGGAGAAGGTTCAATGAGCAGTTCTTC.

About this clonotype itself: It may be a read error: a sequence one base away is much more abundant. The V call is TRBV7-9, the J call TRBJ2-3, with D possibly TRBD1 on 5 matching bases. The length of the CDR3 is 15 residues. The germline V and J ends were trimmed by 5 bases and 2 bases, with 14 bases remaining between them. Germline V gene lookup returns CDR1 SEHNR and CDR2 FQNEAQ (reference sequence). The CDR3 spells CASSPFWGPTDTQYF. As DNA, the CDR3 is TGTGCCAGCAGCCCCTTTTGGGGCCCCACAGATACGCAGTATTTT.

This clonotype appeared many times. The chain recombines TRBV20-1 with TRBJ2-3; D unclear. Trimming took off 3 bases at V and 1 base at J, with 8 bases between the two ends. Per the germline V gene, CDR1 is DFQATT and CDR2 is SNEGSKA (reference sequence). The CDR3 length is 13 residues. The CDR3 protein is CSASPGRTDTQYF. CDR3 coding DNA: TGCAGTGCTAGCCCCGGGCGCACAGATACGCAGTATTTT.

The chain joins TRBV20-1 to TRBJ2-1; 12 bases agree with TRBD2. Germline assignment: CDR1 DFQATT and CDR2 SNEGSKA (reference sequence). Trimming at V came to 3 bases and at J to 7 bases, leaving 10 bases not matched to a gene. The CDR3 extends over 16 amino acids. The CDR3 DNA follows: TGCAGTGCTAGCCCTAGCGGGGGGGCCAGGGTAAATGAGCAGTTCTTC. This gives the protein CSASPSGGARVNEQFF.

This clonotype was seen ten or more times. The chain has TRBV12-3 or TRBV12-4 and TRBJ1-1; D gene ambiguous. Trimming shortened V by 4 bases and J by 0 bases, and 9 bases separated the two germline ends. This CDR3 region has 14 residues. This chain's CDR3 is CASSSRRLNTEAFF. In nucleotides, the CDR3 is TGTGCCAGCAGTTCGCGACGGCTGAACACTGAAGCTTTCTTT.

This clonotype appeared many times. The V gene is TRBV20-1, the J gene TRBJ2-1; 9 nucleotides align to TRBD2. This CDR3 contains 13 residues. V trimming: 1 base; J trimming: 10 bases; junction bases outside the gene matches: 5. Germline CDR1 is DFQATT and CDR2 is SNEGSKA (reference sequence). The CDR3 spells CSARGGRAGEQFF. The CDR3 region has the DNA TGCAGTGCTAGAGGCGGGAGGGCCGGGGAGCAGTTCTTC.

This clonotype has ten or more counts. This chain uses TRBV20-1 with TRBJ1-3; TRBD1 agrees at 8 bases. Germline V CDR1 and CDR2: DFQATT, SNEGSKA (reference sequence). The CDR3 is 15 residues long. The trim removed 0 bases at V and 2 bases at J, leaving 3 bases unmatched. The CDR3: CSARDRTGPGNTIYF. CDR3 in DNA: TGCAGTGCTAGAGATAGGACAGGGCCTGGAAACACCATATATTTT.

This chain connects TRBV5-5 to TRBJ2-5, with no clear D. This CDR3 is 13 amino acids long. The germline gives CDR1 SGHKS, CDR2 YYEKEE (reference sequence). V shed 2 bases and J shed 5 bases, with 10 bases lying between them. In DNA form, the CDR3 reads TGTGCCAGCAGCTTTACAGCTCCGGAGACCCAGTACTTC. Protein product: CASSFTAPETQYF.

In its sample, this clonotype was seen many times. The chain carries TRBV9 and TRBJ2-1; D gene uncertain. The germline V gene encodes CDR1 SGDLS and CDR2 YYNGEE. The V end was cut by 3 bases, the J end by 5 bases, with 6 bases between. The CDR3 sequence is 12 residues long. CDR3 coding DNA: TGTGCCAGCAGCGGACTCGACAATGAGCAGTTCTTC. Translation: CASSGLDNEQFF. The full variable domain, completed using reference TRBV9 and TRBJ2-1, is DSGVTQTPKHLITATGQRVTLRCSPRSGDLSVYWYQQSLDQGLQFLIQYYNGEERAKGNILERFSAQQFPDLHSELNLSSLELGDSALYFCASSGLDNEQFFGPGTRLTVL.

This clonotype was recorded a few times. The genes are TRBV5-1 and TRBJ1-5; D is ambiguous. V was trimmed by 2 bases and J by 0 bases, leaving 9 bases between them. This CDR3 is 15 amino acids long. Germline V gene lookup returns CDR1 SGHRS and CDR2 YFSETQ. As DNA, the CDR3 is TGCGCCAGCAGCTTTTACTCGTATAGCAATCAGCCCCAGCATTTT. It specifies CASSFYSYSNQPQHF.

Many counts were recorded for this clonotype. The V and J genes are TRBV6-5 and TRBJ1-1; D unresolved. Deletions cut 2 bases from V and 1 base from J, with 8 bases between. CDR1 is MNHEY and CDR2 is SVGAGI in the germline V gene. The CDR3 loop spans 14 amino acids. CDR3 sequence reads: CASSYGGGNTEAFF. CDR3 DNA: TGTGCCAGCAGTTACGGTGGAGGGAACACTGAAGCTTTCTTT.

This clonotype was seen ten or more times. The gene calls are TRBV7-9 and TRBJ2-2; possibly TRBD1 for D (6 bases). From germline, CDR1 is SEHNR and CDR2 FQNEAQ (reference sequence). The V and J ends lost 4 bases and 1 base respectively, with 16 bases between them. The CDR3 is 17 residues long. The CDR3 reads CASSSRSSTGNTGELFF. CDR3 DNA: TGTGCCAGCAGCTCCCGATCCTCGACAGGGAACACCGGGGAGCTGTTTTTT.

At least ten counts were recorded for this clonotype. The chain uses TRBV9 and TRBJ1-2, with 12 bases identical to TRBD1. From germline, CDR1 is SGDLS and CDR2 YYNGEE. Trimming removed 2 bases from V and 5 bases from J; junction bases left unmatched: 4. The CDR3 length is 15 residues. In DNA form, the CDR3 reads TGTGCCAGCAGCGTTTGGGACAGGGGGCCTTATGGCTACACCTTC. This translates into CASSVWDRGPYGYTF.

The chain carries TRBV7-9 and TRBJ1-1, with TRBD1 as a possible D gene (5 bases). Germline values: CDR1 SEHNR, CDR2 FQNEAQ (reference sequence). This CDR3 has 14 amino acids. The germline V and J ends were trimmed by 0 bases and 6 bases, with 11 bases remaining between them. In nucleotides, the CDR3 is TGTGCCAGCAGCTTAGCCGGAGCGGGGGCTGAAGCTTTCTTT. This translates into CASSLAGAGAEAFF.

This chain joins TRBV11-2 and TRBJ1-5, with D uncertain. The CDR3 runs to 17 residues. CDR1 is SGHAT and CDR2 is FQNNGV in the germline V gene. The germline V and J ends were trimmed by 3 bases and 0 bases, with 15 bases remaining between them. The CDR3 DNA sequence: TGTGCCAGCAGCTTCCCCGGGAGCTACCTTAGCAATCAGCCCCAGCATTTT. Translation gives CASSFPGSYLSNQPQHF.

There are many counts of this clonotype. The chain is built from TRBV20-1 and TRBJ2-1; maybe TRBD2 (7 bases). The CDR3 has 12 residues. In germline, CDR1 is DFQATT, CDR2 SNEGSKA (reference sequence). V gave up 3 bases and J gave up 7 bases, with 10 bases separating them. This chain's CDR3 is CSARGGLNEQFF. CDR3 nucleotide sequence: TGCAGTGCTAGGGGGGGGCTGAATGAGCAGTTCTTC.

Ten or more counts support this clonotype. DNA of the CDR3: TGTGCCATCAGTCGGGACCGCGATGAGCAGTTCTTC. It is translated as CAISRDRDEQFF. The V call is TRBV10-3, the J call TRBJ2-1, with D perhaps matching TRBD1 or TRBD2 (5 bases each). The CDR3 runs to 12 residues. Germline V gene sequence: CDR1 ENHRY, CDR2 SYGVKD. V shed 5 bases and J shed 8 bases, with 10 bases lying between them.

The table lists this clonotype with a few counts. The gene calls are TRBV7-2 and TRBJ1-3; 7 nucleotides line up with TRBD1. The CDR3 has 17 residues. Germline V lookup: CDR1 SGHTA, CDR2 FQGNSA. J lost 0 bases, V lost 5 bases, and 10 bases had no gene match. CDR3 bases: TGTGCCAGCAGCCCTTTAGGGACAGCTAACTCTGGAAACACCATATATTTT. It specifies CASSPLGTANSGNTIYF.

J is TRBJ1-6 and V is TRBV5-4; TRBD1 matches 7 bases. The CDR3 is 17 amino acids. Trimming at V came to 2 bases and at J to 8 bases, leaving 13 bases not matched to a gene. Germline V gene sequence: CDR1 SGHNT, CDR2 YYREEE (reference sequence). The chain's CDR3 is CASSFGLGTATDSPLHF. Here the CDR3 DNA reads TGTGCCAGCAGCTTTGGTCTGGGGACAGCTACCGATTCACCCCTCCACTTT.

This clonotype turned up a few times. The rearrangement joins TRBV5-8 to TRBJ2-3, with TRBD2 matching over 8 bases. The CDR3 contains 16 residues. In germline, CDR1 is SGHTS, CDR2 YDEGEE. Unmatched junction bases numbered 3, after V lost 0 bases and J lost 0 bases. The DNA of the CDR3 is TGTGCCAGCAGCTTGGGGACTAGCCCTAGCACAGATACGCAGTATTTT. Its translation is CASSLGTSPSTDTQYF.

In this sample, this clonotype turned up many times. The rearrangement links TRBV5-1 to TRBJ2-2; possibly TRBD2 for D (6 bases). Trimming removed 0 bases from V and 6 bases from J, with 18 bases in between. In germline, CDR1 is SGHRS, CDR2 YFSETQ. This CDR3 is 17 amino acids long. For the CDR3, the DNA is TGCGCCAGCAGCTTGGATCTACGGACCGTAGCGGCCGGGGAGCTGTTTTTT. Translating gives CASSLDLRTVAAGELFF.

This sequence joins TRBV20-1 and TRBJ2-1, with TRBD2 identical over 9 bases. The germline V gene has CDR1 DFQATT and CDR2 SNEGSKA (reference sequence). J lost 8 bases, V lost 5 bases, and 16 bases had no gene match. This CDR3 is built from 16 residues. CDR3 nucleotides: TGCAGTGCTTCCGCCCTGGCGGGAGGGGGTACATATGAGCAGTTCTTC. This codes for CSASALAGGGTYEQFF.

This clonotype has a count of ten or more. The chain combines TRBV5-1 with TRBJ2-3; TRBD1 aligns across 8 bases. Germline trimming cut 4 bases from V and 5 bases from J; bases unmatched to any gene: 6. The V gene's germline CDR1 is SGHRS and CDR2 YFSETQ. The CDR3 extends over 14 amino acids. Here the CDR3 DNA reads TGCGCCAGCAGCGGTGGACAGGGACAAGATACGCAGTATTTT. It specifies CASSGGQGQDTQYF.